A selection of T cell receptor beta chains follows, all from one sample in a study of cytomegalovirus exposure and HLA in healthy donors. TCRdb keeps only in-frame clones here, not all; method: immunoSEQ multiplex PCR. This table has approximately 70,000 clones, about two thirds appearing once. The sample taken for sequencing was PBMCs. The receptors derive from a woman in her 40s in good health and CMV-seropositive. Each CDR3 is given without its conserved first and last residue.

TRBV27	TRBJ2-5	ASSLTQRGAQETQY
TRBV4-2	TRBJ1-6	ASSQDLPGQGTSPLH
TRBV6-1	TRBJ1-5	ASRSGNDQPQH
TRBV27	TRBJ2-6	ASSSPGGSLEVGANVLT
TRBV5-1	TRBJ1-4	ASSRDRGSTNEKLF
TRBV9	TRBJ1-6	ASNPGGYNSPLH
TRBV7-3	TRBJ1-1	ASSPGGGPEAF
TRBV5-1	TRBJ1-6	ASSFGQMNSPLH
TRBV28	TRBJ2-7	ASSRDRQSSGEQY
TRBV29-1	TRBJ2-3	SVRGLAGVDTQY
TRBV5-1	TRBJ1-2	ASSPDRGNGYT
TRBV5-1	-	ASSLESQALEQY
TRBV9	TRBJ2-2	ASSVRTNTGELF
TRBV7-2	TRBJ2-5	ASSLGLAGAQETQY
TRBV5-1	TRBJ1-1	ASSPGTVNTEAF
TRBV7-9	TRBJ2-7	ASSPGQTYEQY
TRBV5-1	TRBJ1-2	ASRPGQEDYGYT
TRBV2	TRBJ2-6	ASSDRAGANVLT
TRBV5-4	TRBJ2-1	ASSADRGRDEQF
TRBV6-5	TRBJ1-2	ASSLNGNYGYT
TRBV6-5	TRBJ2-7	ASSAPDRGKDEQY
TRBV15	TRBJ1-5	ATSKEGRVGPQH
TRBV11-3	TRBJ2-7	ASSLDTRGSLDEQY
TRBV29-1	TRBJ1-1	SVGTGSIEAF
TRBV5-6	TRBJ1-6	ASSLEGTGAAPLH
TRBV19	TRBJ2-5	ASSIVWTGRAEETQY
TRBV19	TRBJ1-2	ASSPFFGGYGYT
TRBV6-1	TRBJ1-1	ASSGLWTGNTEAF
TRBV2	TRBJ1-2	ASSESRRPDYGYT
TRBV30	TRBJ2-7	AWGTGNHEQY
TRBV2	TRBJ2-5	ASSPLAGAQETQY
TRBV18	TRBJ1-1	ASSPGQLEAF